A single sample is the source of the 18 T cell receptor beta chains below, sequenced in a study of spatial heterogeneity in lung cancer. Broader study findings: Tumors with more nonsynonymous mutations had more expanded intratumoral alpha and beta TCRs.

Time point given: sample taken at primary tumor resection. Their cognate antigens are unknown. TCRdb used MiXCR to reprocess the 5' RACE reads, holding one entry per CDR3 protein. The sample contains about 5,700 distinct CDR3 sequences, over 20% of which appear only once. The sample was lung tumor tissue, taken at surgery. The receptors originated from a male donor with early-stage non-small cell lung cancer.

This clonotype is labeled as medium-sized. V gene TRBV20-1 combines with J gene TRBJ2-7; 10 bases agree with TRBD2. Germline-derived CDR1 and CDR2 are DFQATT and SNEGSKA (reference sequence). The CDR3 has 15 residues. J was trimmed by 2 bases and V by 4 bases; bases with no gene match: 8. The CDR3 nucleotides read TGCAGTGCTACATCTAGCGGGAGTAAAGCCTACGAGCAGTACTTC. It yields the protein CSATSSGSKAYEQYF.

The CDR3 nucleotides read TGCAGTGCTATTGACAGGGGCTGGGAGCAGTACTTC. Translating it yields CSAIDRGWEQYF. The chain is built from TRBV20-1 and TRBJ2-7; 8 bases align to TRBD1. This CDR3 is built from 12 residues. V shed 4 bases and J 7 bases; nucleotides not matched to a gene: 6. The germline V gene has CDR1 DFQATT and CDR2 SNEGSKA (reference sequence).

This chain links TRBV14 with TRBJ2-4; 7 nucleotides agree with TRBD2. This CDR3 has 13 residues. Germline V gives CDR1 SGHDN, CDR2 FVKESK. J was trimmed by 13 bases and V by 1 base; bases with no gene match: 7. The CDR3 sequence: CASSQGALAAQYF. Here the CDR3 DNA reads TGTGCCAGCAGCCAAGGGGCCCTAGCGGCCCAGTACTTC.

The chain is built from TRBV7-9 and TRBJ2-1; 8 nucleotides align to TRBD2. V was pared by 4 bases and J by 3 bases, with 11 bases of the junction left unmatched. The germline CDR1 and CDR2 sequences are SEHNR and FQNEAQ (reference sequence). CDR3 length equals 17 residues. CDR3 bases: TGTGCCAGCAGCTCAGGGCTAGCGGGTTCGGTCTACAATGAGCAGTTCTTC. It encodes CASSSGLAGSVYNEQFF.

Comment on this clonotype: A read error may account for a junction end that differs from germline. This chain connects TRBV28 to TRBJ2-6, with D possibly called TRBD1 or TRBD2 (5 bases each). This CDR3 is built from 14 residues. CDR1 and CDR2 (germline): MDHEN, SYDVKM. The CDR3 DNA is TGTGCCACAGTTGGGACCTCTGGGACCAACGTCCTGACTTTC. Translated: CATVGTSGTNVLTF.

This rearrangement joins TRBV11-2 to TRBJ2-5; D possibly corresponds to TRBD1 (5 bases). Deletions cut 1 base from V and 4 bases from J, with 10 bases between. The CDR3 totals 14 residues. The V gene's germline CDR1 is SGHAT and CDR2 FQNNGV. The CDR3 loop reads CASSLAGPAETQYF. The CDR3 DNA sequence: TGTGCCAGCAGCTTAGCAGGGCCGGCAGAGACCCAGTACTTC.

The chain couples TRBV18 to TRBJ2-7, with TRBD1 identical over 7 bases. Trimming at V came to 5 bases and at J to 6 bases, leaving 10 bases not matched to a gene. This CDR3 has 14 residues. Germline lookup yields CDR1 KGHSH and CDR2 LQKENI. The CDR3 nucleotides read TGTGCCAGCTCAAGGGACAGTGCCCATAGCGAGCAGTACTTC. It specifies CASSRDSAHSEQYF. Drawing the rest from reference TRBV18 and TRBJ2-7, the complete variable domain is NAGVMQNPRHLVRRRGQEARLRCSPMKGHSHVYWYRQLPEEGLKFMVYLQKENIIDESGMPKERFSAEFPKEGPSILRIQQVVRGDSAAYFCASSRDSAHSEQYFGPGTRLTVT.

This clonotype appeared many times. V is TRBV28 and J is TRBJ2-1; no clear D. Per germline, CDR1 MDHEN and CDR2 SYDVKM. Trimming took 3 bases from V and 4 from J, leaving 10 bases between them. This CDR3 is 14 amino acids long. This CDR3 reads CASSLLSGYNEQFF. Here the CDR3 DNA reads TGTGCCAGCAGTTTGTTATCAGGTTACAATGAGCAGTTCTTC.

There are many counts of this clonotype. The CDR3: CASSIAYNEQFF. The CDR3 DNA is TGTGCCAGTTCAATAGCCTACAATGAGCAGTTCTTC. The chain couples TRBV28 to TRBJ2-1; D remains ambiguous. CDR3 length equals 12 residues. The germline V gene encodes CDR1 MDHEN and CDR2 SYDVKM. V lost 9 bases and J lost 2, with 8 bases in between.

V is TRBV19 and J is TRBJ2-1; 8 bases fit TRBD2. The germline V gene has CDR1 LNHDA and CDR2 SQIVND (reference sequence). The CDR3 is 16 residues long. V trimming: 9 bases; J trimming: 5 bases; junction bases outside the gene matches: 15. CDR3 DNA: TGTGCCAGCCGTACCACTAGCGGTGGGCGACACAATGAGCAGTTCTTC. This encodes CASRTTSGGRHNEQFF.

This rearrangement joins TRBV5-6 to TRBJ2-5; possibly TRBD2 for D (5 bases). Per germline, CDR1 SGHDT and CDR2 YYEEEE. There are 13 residues in the CDR3. V gave up 4 bases and J gave up 4 bases, with 11 bases separating them. The DNA of the CDR3 is TGTGCCAGCAGCCGGCCGGGGTTAGAGACCCAGTACTTC. It encodes CASSRPGLETQYF. Full variable domain (rest looked up from reference TRBV5-6 and TRBJ2-5): DAGVTQSPTHLIKTRGQQVTLRCSPKSGHDTVSWYQQALGQGPQFIFQYYEEEERQRGNFPDRFSGHQFPNYSSELNVNALLLGDSALYLCASSRPGLETQYFGPGTRLLVL.

CDR3 DNA: TGCGCCAGCAGCTTGTTTGGGGGCTTAGGGAGCACAGATACGCAGTATTTT. Amino acids: CASSLFGGLGSTDTQYF. The chain has TRBV5-1 and TRBJ2-3, with D possibly being TRBD1 (6 bases). Per germline, CDR1 SGHRS and CDR2 YFSETQ. Trimming stripped 1 base from V and 0 bases from J, with 15 bases between. This CDR3 spans 17 amino acids. Based on the CDR3 plus reference TRBV5-1 and TRBJ2-3, the full variable domain is KAGVTQTPRYLIKTRGQQVTLSCSPISGHRSVSWYQQTPGQGLQFLFEYFSETQRNKGNFPGRFSGRQFSNSRSEMNVSTLELGDSALYLCASSLFGGLGSTDTQYFGPGTRLTVL.

The chain employs TRBV20-1 and TRBJ2-1; TRBD2 matches at 9 bases. The CDR3 extends over 14 amino acids. Germline assignment: CDR1 DFQATT and CDR2 SNEGSKA (reference sequence). Trimming took 5 bases from V and 0 from J; bases not matched to a gene: 2. In DNA, the CDR3 is TGCAGTGCTGTTAGCGGGAGCTCCTACAATGAGCAGTTCTTC. Its translation is CSAVSGSSYNEQFF.

The table lists this clonotype with a count of one. The CDR3 sequence is CASSKQNTEAFF. The CDR3 coding sequence is TGTGCCAGCAGTAAACAGAACACTGAAGCTTTCTTT. V is TRBV6-2 or TRBV6-3 and J is TRBJ1-1; D is ambiguous. Germline CDR1 is MNHEY and CDR2 is SVGEGT. The CDR3 has 12 amino acids. With 5 bases removed from V and 1 base from J, the gap between germline ends came to 5 bases.

In this sample, this clonotype is medium-sized (0.01 to 0.1%). CDR3 bases: TGTGCCAGCAGTTTAGACAGGGGCACTGAAGCTTTCTTT. Protein sequence: CASSLDRGTEAFF. V usage is TRBV27 and J usage is TRBJ1-1; 8 nucleotides agree with TRBD1. This CDR3 region has 13 residues. Germline lookup yields CDR1 MNHEY and CDR2 SMNVEV (reference sequence). V trimming: 2 bases; J trimming: 4 bases; junction bases outside the gene matches: 0.

Judged by abundance, this clonotype is medium-sized. The genes are TRBV5-6 and TRBJ2-7; TRBD2 aligns across 12 bases. The trim removed 0 bases at V and 11 bases at J, leaving 18 bases unmatched. CDR1 is SGHDT and CDR2 is YYEEEE in the germline V gene. The CDR3 consists of 18 residues. The CDR3 region has the DNA TGTGCCAGCAGCTTGGGGCCGTTCCTAGGACTAGCGGGATTACTCGAGTACTTC. Amino acid sequence: CASSLGPFLGLAGLLEYF.

By proportion, this clonotype is medium-sized. The chain employs TRBV4-1 and TRBJ2-6; D not certain. Germline lookup yields CDR1 MGHRA and CDR2 YSYEKL. The CDR3 loop spans 14 amino acids. V was pared by 1 base and J by 6 bases, with 7 bases between. CDR3 in amino acids: CASSQVGEANVLTF. CDR3 bases: TGCGCCAGCAGCCAAGTTGGGGAGGCCAACGTCCTGACTTTC.

Sample share makes this clonotype large. The genes are TRBV12-3 or TRBV12-4 and TRBJ2-7, with D perhaps matching TRBD1 or TRBD2 (5 bases each). There are 13 residues in the CDR3. V was cut by 1 base and J by 5 bases, with 9 bases left in between. The DNA for the CDR3 is TGTGCCAGCAGTTTAGGGGGGTTCAACGAGCAGTACTTC. Amino acids: CASSLGGFNEQYF.